This T cell receptor beta chain is drawn from a study of blood T cell repertoires in COVID-19. Study at large: Acute and convalescent COVID-19 specimens originated in the United States, Italy and Spain. PBMCs, B-cell-depleted T cells, or T cells provided the cDNA or gDNA that made up the material.

Original analysis: Quantification of nucleated cells was approximated via reference gene primer amplification. TCRdb's copy holds only in-frame clones and misses some; the assay was immunoSEQ multiplex PCR. D and trimming come from the DNA, and the V and J calls and clone size come from that table. The sample has tens of thousands of clones, 75% to 85% seen once. Per germline, CDR1 SGHRS and CDR2 YFSETQ. The CDR3 contains 16 residues. V shed 0 bases and J 0 bases; nucleotides not matched to a gene: 2. The V call is TRBV5-1, the J call TRBJ2-2, with 7 bases fitting TRBD1. This sequence was found in a man older than 75 with acute or convalescent COVID-19. Sequencing used peripheral blood. In nucleotides, the CDR3 is TGCGCCAGCAGCTTGGAGCAGGGGGCGAACACCGGGGAGCTGTTTTTT. It codes for CASSLEQGANTGELFF.